The sequence of this T cell receptor (beta chain) was determined in a study of beta chain features in type 1 diabetes. Expressed TCRB transcripts were sequenced after all isolated RNA was converted to cDNA. Using immunoSEQ multiplex PCR, the repertoire was profiled, and TCRdb retains in-frame clones only, with some absent. The sample records 860,000 or so clones, about 17% being singletons. Germline V gene lookup returns CDR1 WSHSY and CDR2 SAAADI. Unmatched junction bases numbered 9, after V lost 7 bases and J lost 4 bases. The CDR3 covers 14 residues. This TCR was recovered from a woman under 30 in good health. V is TRBV10-2 and J is TRBJ2-7; 8 bases line up with TRBD2. Material: naive CD4+ T cells from blood. The CDR3 DNA follows: TGCGCCAGCAAAACAGCGGGAGTTATGTACGAGCAGTACTTC. Its translation is CASKTAGVMYEQYF.